These T cell receptor beta chains were read from a single sample in a study of Ad26.COV2.S vaccination and SARS-CoV-2 variants. TCRdb's copy holds only in-frame clones and misses some; the assay was immunoSEQ multiplex PCR. This sample has fewer than 600,000 clones, with 80% to 90% found just once. The starting material was peripheral blood, obtained in a trial of Ad26.COV2.S vaccine versus placebo. The receptors originated from a person aged 18-60 years who received the Ad26.COV2.S COVID-19 vaccine or a placebo. Both conserved end residues are part of each CDR3. The D gene is left open where the match is weak. Size values are once, few and many counts, or a class for expanded clones, and some rows have none.

cdr3_length: 15
j_call: TRBJ1-5
v_call: TRBV2
d_call: -
clone_size: -
cdr3_aa: CASRTEQGPAQPQHF
cdr3_nt: TGTGCCAGCAGAACCGAACAGGGTCCGGCGCAGCCCCAGCATTTT

cdr3_length: 19
j_call: TRBJ1-5
v_call: TRBV19
d_call: TRBD1
clone_size: few
cdr3_aa: CASSIDLAGGLYSNQPQHF
cdr3_nt: TGTGCCAGTAGTATAGATCTGGCAGGGGGCTTGTATAGCAATCAGCCCCAGCATTTT

cdr3_length: 13
j_call: TRBJ2-7
v_call: TRBV10-2
d_call: -
clone_size: -
cdr3_aa: CASSLTFRVEQYF
cdr3_nt: TGCGCCAGCAGCTTAACTTTCAGAGTCGAGCAGTACTTC

cdr3_length: 11
j_call: TRBJ1-2
v_call: TRBV6-2/TRBV6-3
d_call: -
clone_size: -
cdr3_aa: CASSYPAGYTF
cdr3_nt: TGTGCCAGCAGTTACCCCGCCGGCTACACCTTC

cdr3_length: 17
j_call: TRBJ2-3
v_call: TRBV9
d_call: -
clone_size: -
cdr3_aa: CASSSLGGGSWAGTQYF
cdr3_nt: TGTGCCAGCAGCTCCCTTGGCGGCGGAAGCTGGGCAGGGACGCAGTATTTT

cdr3_length: 15
j_call: TRBJ2-1
v_call: TRBV3-1/TRBV3-2
d_call: TRBD2
clone_size: -
cdr3_aa: CASSHLAGGGNEQFF
cdr3_nt: TGTGCCAGCAGCCACCTAGCGGGAGGAGGCAATGAGCAGTTCTTC

cdr3_length: 13
j_call: TRBJ1-1
v_call: TRBV12-3/TRBV12-4
d_call: -
clone_size: -
cdr3_aa: CASSLKGNTEAFF
cdr3_nt: TGTGCCAGCAGTTTAAAGGGAAACACTGAAGCTTTCTTT

cdr3_length: 15
j_call: TRBJ1-2
v_call: TRBV5-1
d_call: -
clone_size: -
cdr3_aa: CASRKEEGINYGYTF
cdr3_nt: TGCGCCAGCAGAAAGGAGGAGGGGATTAACTATGGCTACACCTTC

cdr3_length: 13
j_call: TRBJ2-5
v_call: TRBV7-7
d_call: -
clone_size: -
cdr3_aa: CASSFGYQETQYF
cdr3_nt: TGTGCTAGCAGCTTTGGGTATCAAGAGACCCAGTACTTC

cdr3_length: 15
j_call: TRBJ1-1
v_call: TRBV5-1
d_call: -
clone_size: -
cdr3_aa: CASSLGTLEGTEAFF
cdr3_nt: TGCGCCAGCAGCTTGGGGACCTTAGAGGGCACTGAAGCTTTCTTT

cdr3_length: 16
j_call: TRBJ2-5
v_call: TRBV7-9
d_call: TRBD2
clone_size: -
cdr3_aa: CASSLGLAGVDETQYF
cdr3_nt: TGTGCCAGCAGCTTAGGACTAGCGGGGGTAGATGAGACCCAGTACTTC

cdr3_length: 13
j_call: TRBJ1-2
v_call: TRBV19
d_call: -
clone_size: -
cdr3_aa: CASNYGPNYGYTF
cdr3_nt: TGTGCCAGTAACTACGGGCCTAACTATGGCTACACCTTC

cdr3_length: 14
j_call: TRBJ2-7
v_call: TRBV6-5
d_call: TRBD1
clone_size: -
cdr3_aa: CASVRGRGSYEQYF
cdr3_nt: TGTGCCAGTGTCCGGGGCAGGGGGTCCTACGAGCAGTACTTC

cdr3_length: 15
j_call: TRBJ1-6
v_call: TRBV4-3
d_call: TRBD1
clone_size: -
cdr3_aa: CASSQDQGVGSPLHF
cdr3_nt: TGCGCCAGCAGCCAAGATCAGGGGGTCGGTTCACCCCTCCACTTT

cdr3_length: 15
j_call: TRBJ2-1
v_call: TRBV9
d_call: TRBD1
clone_size: -
cdr3_aa: CASSVAGGSHNEQFF
cdr3_nt: TGTGCCAGCAGCGTAGCAGGGGGATCCCACAATGAGCAGTTCTTC

cdr3_length: 15
j_call: TRBJ1-2
v_call: TRBV28
d_call: -
clone_size: -
cdr3_aa: CASSELGGTNYGYTF
cdr3_nt: TGTGCCAGCAGTGAACTAGGGGGAACTAACTATGGCTACACCTTC

cdr3_length: 15
j_call: TRBJ1-6
v_call: TRBV7-6
d_call: -
clone_size: -
cdr3_aa: CASSLASSYNSPLHF
cdr3_nt: TGTGCCAGCAGCTTGGCCAGCTCCTATAATTCACCCCTCCACTTT

cdr3_length: 11
j_call: TRBJ2-7
v_call: TRBV29-1
d_call: -
clone_size: -
cdr3_aa: CSANGGGEQYF
cdr3_nt: TGCAGCGCAAATGGGGGCGGCGAGCAGTACTTC

cdr3_length: 15
j_call: TRBJ2-3
v_call: TRBV6-5
d_call: -
clone_size: -
cdr3_aa: CASSLDGASTDTQYF
cdr3_nt: TGTGCCAGCAGTCTCGACGGGGCTAGCACAGATACGCAGTATTTT

cdr3_length: 13
j_call: TRBJ1-2
v_call: TRBV5-6
d_call: -
clone_size: once
cdr3_aa: CASSPGRNYGYTF
cdr3_nt: TGTGCCAGCAGCCCGGGCCGAAACTATGGCTACACCTTC

cdr3_length: 17
j_call: TRBJ2-1
v_call: TRBV30
d_call: TRBD2
clone_size: -
cdr3_aa: CAWSAPRMAGGYNEQFF
cdr3_nt: TGTGCCTGGAGCGCCCCCCGGATGGCGGGGGGCTACAATGAGCAGTTCTTC

cdr3_length: 14
j_call: TRBJ2-7
v_call: TRBV28
d_call: TRBD2
clone_size: -
cdr3_aa: CASRAGLGLREQYF
cdr3_nt: TGTGCCAGCAGGGCGGGACTAGGCCTCCGGGAGCAGTACTTC

cdr3_length: 15
j_call: TRBJ2-7
v_call: TRBV5-5
d_call: TRBD1
clone_size: -
cdr3_aa: CASSLGQASSYEQYF
cdr3_nt: TGTGCCAGCAGCTTAGGACAGGCGAGCTCCTACGAGCAGTACTTC

cdr3_length: 15
j_call: TRBJ2-2
v_call: TRBV2
d_call: -
clone_size: -
cdr3_aa: CASSELPPNTGELFF
cdr3_nt: TGTGCCAGCAGTGAACTGCCGCCGAACACCGGGGAGCTGTTTTTT